This T cell receptor beta chain was documented in a study of T cell changes during pregnancy in multiple sclerosis (dated by TCRdb to between 2018 and 2021). In terms of the full investigation: Changes in the T cell repertoire over the course of pregnancy were examined in this study in women with multiple sclerosis.

V sheds 5 bases and J sheds 2 bases, leaving 8 bases between their ends. The CDR3 runs 13 amino acids, cysteine and phenylalanine included. The sequence is cut down to CDR3 DNA, 39 bases in frame from base 1. The germline V gene provides CDR1 SGHTA and CDR2 FQGTGA. About this clone itself: Its antigen is still unknown. Base qualities are not provided; no much larger clone lies one nucleotide away.

The library was produced with the immunoSEQ multiplex PCR assay. This immuneACCESS table, as held by TCRdb, lists in-frame sequences with V and J called but not all clones. Of the missing ones, under half trace to an unresolved V gene in checked studies; the others have no known cause. In all, the sample holds 11,000 or so clones, and around four fifths of those were seen once. About 11% of the sample lies in the top ten. This specimen consisted of CD8+ T cells from peripheral blood mononuclear cells, obtained after pregnancy. Recombination connected TRBV7-3 to TRBJ2-3; TRBD2 is possibly the D segment (6 matching bases). The TCR sequence derives from a female donor in good health, enrolled as a control in a pregnancy study. The DNA sequence is as follows: TGTGCCAGCAGCGAGGGACTCACAGATACGCAGTATTTT. The resulting protein is CASSEGLTDTQYF.